This passage covers 4 T cell receptor beta chains from one sample sequenced in a study of blood T cell repertoires in COVID-19. The protocol was immunoSEQ multiplex PCR, while the TCRdb copy is restricted to in-frame clones and leaves out a portion. The sample contains approximately 59,000 clones, about three quarters of which appear only once. Sequenced input: peripheral blood. The receptors come from a man at least 80 years old with acute or convalescent COVID-19.

The chain combines TRBV4-2 with TRBJ1-3, with TRBD1 identical over 7 bases. Germline CDR1 and CDR2: LGHNA and YNFKEQ. V shed 5 bases and J 3 bases; nucleotides not matched to a gene: 4. The CDR3 contains 14 residues. CDR3 in DNA: TGTGCCAGCAGCGGGGGACAGCTTGGAAACACCATATATTTT. It specifies CASSGGQLGNTIYF.

The rearrangement joins TRBV19 to TRBJ1-5; no clear D gene. CDR1 LNHDA and CDR2 SQIVND come from the germline V gene (reference sequence). V was cut by 5 bases and J by 0 bases, with 11 bases left in between. The CDR3 spans 15 residues. The DNA of the CDR3 is TGTGCCAGTAGTTACCCCTCAGGTAGCAATCAGCCCCAGCATTTT. It specifies CASSYPSGSNQPQHF.

The chain links TRBV7-2 to TRBJ2-7; 9 positions agree with TRBD2. Trimming at V came to 0 bases and at J to 6 bases, leaving 6 bases not matched to a gene. CDR3 length equals 15 residues. CDR1 and CDR2 from the germline V gene are SGHTA and FQGNSA. Here the CDR3 reads CASSLASGSPSEQYF. Written as DNA, the CDR3 is TGTGCCAGCAGCTTAGCTAGCGGGAGCCCGTCCGAGCAGTACTTC. Together with reference TRBV7-2 and TRBJ2-7, the CDR3 gives the full variable domain: GAGVSQSPSNKVTEKGKDVELRCDPISGHTALYWYRQSLGQGLEFLIYFQGNSAPDKSGLPSDRFSAERTGGSVSTLTIQRTQQEDSAVYLCASSLASGSPSEQYFGPGTRLTVT.

The CDR3 sequence is CSVGTGVLAFF. As DNA, the CDR3 is TGCAGCGTCGGGACAGGGGTATTGGCTTTCTTT. The chain couples TRBV29-1 to TRBJ1-1; TRBD1 matches at 10 bases. The CDR3 has 11 residues. After removal of 6 bases from V and 11 bases from J, the junction contained 6 bases not matched to a gene. Germline CDR1 SQVTM, CDR2 ANQGSEA.